This T cell receptor (beta chain) appears in the sequencing data of a study of cytomegalovirus exposure and HLA in healthy donors. General study points: Prior analysis indicated that the majority of TCR beta V segments exhibited productivity approximately 90% or approximately 30% of the time. Researchers counted around 160 TCR beta chains as cytomegalovirus-associated.

This clone was detected only once. No antigen is known for it. CDR1 and CDR2 (germline): SQVTM, ANQGSEA. This CDR3 is built from 13 residues. The PCR made use of 60 Vbeta and 13 Jbeta primers. Some clones are missing from TCRdb's copy, which holds only in-frame ones; the method was immunoSEQ multiplex PCR. The sample carries about 150,000 clones, approximately 84% recorded once. The sample taken for sequencing was PBMCs. V gene TRBV29-1 combines with J gene TRBJ2-5; TRBD2 might be the D (5 bases). The DNA end lines up better with TRBJ2-7; the J call may be wrong. The origin of this receptor is a boy aged 2 to 10 in good health and CMV-seronegative. CDR3 loop: CSAGERSSYEQYF. The DNA for the CDR3 is TGCAGCGCCGGGGAACGAAGCTCCTACGAGCAGTACTTC.